The sequence of this T cell receptor beta chain was determined in a study of T cell responses to AZD1222 COVID-19 vaccine. About the research overall: Second-dose recipients at about 4 or about 12 weeks were treated as one pooled group. General study results and limits: Regions left unmutated in variants are reportedly the target of nearly half of spike-specific TCRs. Females outnumbered males among donors, who were mostly white British; clonal diversity was possibly underestimated. Repertoires were obtained only post-peak T cell response.

As concerns this clone: Its antigen is currently unknown.

The method was immunoSEQ multiplex PCR; TCRdb's version includes in-frame clones alone and lacks a portion of them. This repertoire shows about 110,000 clones, approximately 91% found once; its top ten account for under 20%. Looked up from germline, CDR1 is GTSNPN and CDR2 is SVGIG (reference sequence). Trimming took off 0 bases at V and 4 bases at J, with 7 bases between the two ends. This CDR3 spans 13 amino acids. The chain employs TRBV30 and TRBJ1-3; D remains unclear. The specimen comprised peripheral blood, sampled on day 0 of AZD1222 vaccination. This clonotype was obtained from an adult in good health. DNA of the CDR3: TGTGCCTGGAGTGTACAAGCCGGAAACACCATATATTTT. Protein: CAWSVQAGNTIYF.